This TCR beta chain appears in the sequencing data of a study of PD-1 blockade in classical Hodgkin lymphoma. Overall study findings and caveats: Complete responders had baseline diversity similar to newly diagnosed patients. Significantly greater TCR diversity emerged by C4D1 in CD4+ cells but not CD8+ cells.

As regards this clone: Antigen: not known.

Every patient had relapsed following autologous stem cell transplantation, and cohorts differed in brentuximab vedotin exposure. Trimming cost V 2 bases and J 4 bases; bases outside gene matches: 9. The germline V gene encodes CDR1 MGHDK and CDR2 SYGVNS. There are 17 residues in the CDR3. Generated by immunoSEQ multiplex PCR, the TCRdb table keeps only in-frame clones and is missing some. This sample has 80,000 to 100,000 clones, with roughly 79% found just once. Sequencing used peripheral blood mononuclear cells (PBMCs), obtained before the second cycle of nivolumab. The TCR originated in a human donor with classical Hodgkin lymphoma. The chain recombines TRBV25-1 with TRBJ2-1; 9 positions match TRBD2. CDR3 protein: CASSERLTSGPYNEQFF. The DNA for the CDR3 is TGTGCCAGCAGTGAACGGTTAACTAGCGGGCCATACAATGAGCAGTTCTTC.